The 6 T cell receptor beta chains below were found in one sample sequenced in a study of T-cell reconstitution after alpha-beta-depleted transplantation in children. Unique molecular identifiers were used in preparing the TCRbeta library. TCRdb reanalysed the PCR reads using MiXCR and keeps one entry per CDR3 protein. The sample includes about 640,000 distinct CDR3 sequences, roughly 17% of them seen just once. The source material was PBMCs from the stem cell graft donor, sampled from the stem cell graft. The receptor set was obtained from a human donor who donated a stem cell graft to a child with acute myeloid leukemia.

There are a few counts of this clonotype. This chain connects TRBV9 to TRBJ2-3; perhaps TRBD1 as D (6 bases). Per germline, CDR1 SGDLS and CDR2 YYNGEE. V gave up 3 bases and J gave up 0 bases, with 17 bases separating them. The CDR3 loop spans 17 amino acids. The CDR3 region has the DNA TGTGCCAGCAGCGCCAGGACAGTTGCTCGGAGCACAGATACGCAGTATTTT. This codes for CASSARTVARSTDTQYF.

This clonotype was found many times. The chain couples TRBV20-1 to TRBJ1-4; D call uncertain. Germline V gives CDR1 DFQATT, CDR2 SNEGSKA (reference sequence). V was clipped by 6 bases and J by 8 bases, with 10 bases between them. The CDR3 spans 11 residues. The CDR3 DNA is TGCAGTGCAAGGGTGGGCGAAAAACTGTTTTTT. It specifies CSARVGEKLFF.

The rearrangement links TRBV30 to TRBJ2-1; no clear D gene. This CDR3 contains 13 residues. CDR1 and CDR2 from the germline V gene are GTSNPN and SVGIG (reference sequence). V dropped 4 bases and J dropped 7 bases, with 14 bases sitting between them. In nucleotides, the CDR3 is TGTGCCTGGAATACCCAGGCCAGGAATGAGCAGTTCTTC. This encodes CAWNTQARNEQFF.

This clonotype came up many times. This chain uses TRBV7-2 with TRBJ1-5; D is possibly TRBD1 (6 bases). The CDR3 contains 15 residues. V was pared by 5 bases and J by 4 bases, with 15 bases between. Per germline, CDR1 SGHTA and CDR2 FQGNSA. The CDR3 spells CASSPAPGENQPQHF. The CDR3 coding sequence is TGTGCCAGCAGCCCAGCCCCAGGGGAGAATCAGCCCCAGCATTTT.

This clonotype was seen many times. V is TRBV27 and J is TRBJ1-2; D uncertain. Germline V CDR1 and CDR2: MNHEY, SMNVEV (reference sequence). This CDR3 has 13 residues. The V and J ends lost 0 bases and 0 bases respectively, with 2 bases between them. The DNA of the CDR3 is TGTGCCAGCAGTTTATCACCTAACTATGGCTACACCTTC. This encodes CASSLSPNYGYTF.

There are a few counts of this clonotype. The chain carries TRBV5-4 and TRBJ1-2; D unclear. CDR1 and CDR2 from the germline V gene are SGHNT and YYREEE (reference sequence). The CDR3 extends over 12 amino acids. With 4 bases removed from V and 8 bases from J, the gap between germline ends came to 12 bases. The CDR3 DNA sequence: TGTGCCAGCAGCCTACCCCCTGGGGGCTACACCTTC. Amino acids: CASSLPPGGYTF. The full variable domain, rest sourced from reference TRBV5-4 and TRBJ1-2, is ETGVTQSPTHLIKTRGQQVTLRCSSQSGHNTVSWYQQALGQGPQFIFQYYREEENGRGNFPPRFSGLQFPNYSSELNVNALELDDSALYLCASSLPPGGYTFGSGTRLTVV.